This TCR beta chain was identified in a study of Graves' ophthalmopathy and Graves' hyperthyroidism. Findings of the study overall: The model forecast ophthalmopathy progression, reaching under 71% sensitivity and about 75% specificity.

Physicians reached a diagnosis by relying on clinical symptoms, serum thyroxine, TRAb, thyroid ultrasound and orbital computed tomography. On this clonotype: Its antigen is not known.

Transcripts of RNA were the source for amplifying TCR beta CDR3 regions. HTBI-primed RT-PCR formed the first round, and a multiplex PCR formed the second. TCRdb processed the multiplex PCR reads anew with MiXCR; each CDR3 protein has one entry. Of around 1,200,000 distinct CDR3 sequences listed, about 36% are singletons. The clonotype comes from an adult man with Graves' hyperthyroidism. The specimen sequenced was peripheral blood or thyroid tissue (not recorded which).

CDR3 coding DNA: TGTGCCAGCGGCCCACAGGGGGAGACCCAGTACTTC. This codes for CASGPQGETQYF. V gene TRBV12-3 or TRBV12-4 combines with J gene TRBJ2-5; 7 bases are a match to TRBD1. This CDR3 comprises 12 residues. Trimming took 8 bases from V and 5 from J; bases not matched to a gene: 5.